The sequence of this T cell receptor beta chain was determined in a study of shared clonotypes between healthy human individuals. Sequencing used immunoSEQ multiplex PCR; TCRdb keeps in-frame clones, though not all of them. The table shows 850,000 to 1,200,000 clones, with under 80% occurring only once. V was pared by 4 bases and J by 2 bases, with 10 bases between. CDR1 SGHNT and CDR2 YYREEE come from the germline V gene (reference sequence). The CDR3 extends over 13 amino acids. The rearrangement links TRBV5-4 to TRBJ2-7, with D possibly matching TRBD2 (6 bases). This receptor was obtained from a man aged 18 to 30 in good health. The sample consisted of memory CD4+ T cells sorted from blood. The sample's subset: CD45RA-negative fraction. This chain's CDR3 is CASSRDFAYEQYF. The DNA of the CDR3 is TGTGCCAGCAGCCGGGACTTTGCCTACGAGCAGTACTTC.